The 23 T cell receptor beta chains below were found in one sample sequenced in a study of blood T cell repertoires in COVID-19. Some clones are missing from TCRdb's copy, which holds only in-frame ones; the method was immunoSEQ multiplex PCR. Altogether some 280,000 clones are present, approximately 91% being singletons, with the ten largest covering just under 0.95%. The sample consisted of peripheral blood. Source of these receptors: a woman aged 40 to 49 who had recovered from COVID-19.

The chain is built from TRBV27 and TRBJ1-1, with 7 positions matching TRBD1. The CDR3 runs to 13 residues. Germline V lookup: CDR1 MNHEY, CDR2 SMNVEV (reference sequence). Trimming took 5 bases from V and 6 from J; bases not matched to a gene: 6. This CDR3 is CASSRDRDSEAFF. In DNA form, the CDR3 reads TGTGCCAGCAGTCGCGACAGGGATTCTGAAGCTTTCTTT.

The chain uses TRBV10-1 and TRBJ2-7; perhaps TRBD1 as D (6 bases). V dropped 0 bases and J dropped 2 bases, with 14 bases sitting between them. This CDR3 is 16 amino acids long. Germline loops: CDR1 WNHNN, CDR2 SYGVQD (reference sequence). CDR3 nucleotide sequence: TGCGCCAGCAGTGAGTCCCCCGGGACATCAGCCTACGAGCAGTACTTC. This translates into CASSESPGTSAYEQYF.

Remarks on this clone: The same CDR3 is also encoded by other DNA sequences in this sample. The V and J genes are TRBV27 and TRBJ2-1, with 7 positions matching TRBD2. This CDR3 comprises 12 residues. Trimming removed 3 bases from V and 7 bases from J; junction bases left unmatched: 0. CDR1 is MNHEY, CDR2 SMNVEV, per germline (reference sequence). CDR3 in DNA: TGTGCCAGCAGTTTGGGGGGGAATGAGCAGTTCTTC. Translation gives CASSLGGNEQFF.

The sample holds one count of this clone. This sequence joins TRBV27 and TRBJ1-6, with 7 positions matching TRBD1. The V segment lost 5 bases and the J segment 3 bases; nucleotides outside the gene matches: 10. Germline V gives CDR1 MNHEY, CDR2 SMNVEV (reference sequence). The CDR3 runs 17 residues. CDR3 bases: TGTGCCAGCAGTAGGTCCGTTAGGGACAGCTATAATTCACCCCTCCACTTT. It translates to CASSRSVRDSYNSPLHF.

The chain uses TRBV19 and TRBJ2-7; 9 bases match TRBD1. CDR1 is LNHDA, CDR2 SQIVND, per germline (reference sequence). With V trimmed by 5 bases and J by 5 bases, 19 bases remained unmatched. CDR3 length: 18 residues. DNA for the CDR3: TGTGCCAGTAGTCCCAAAGGCCTCTTGGGACAGGGAGGCCACGAGCAGTACTTC. Protein: CASSPKGLLGQGGHEQYF.

The chain is built from TRBV4-1 and TRBJ2-1, with 7 bases aligning to TRBD2. V was pared by 2 bases and J by 3 bases, with 10 bases of the junction left unmatched. The CDR3 loop spans 17 amino acids. Germline lookup yields CDR1 MGHRA and CDR2 YSYEKL. This CDR3 reads CASSQSTFSGHYNEQFF. The CDR3 nucleotides read TGCGCCAGCAGCCAATCCACCTTTAGCGGGCACTACAATGAGCAGTTCTTC.

The chain carries TRBV18 and TRBJ2-7; tentatively, D is TRBD1 (5 bases). The V and J ends lost 3 bases and 2 bases respectively, with 14 bases between them. The CDR3 runs 15 residues. In germline, CDR1 is KGHSH, CDR2 LQKENI. CDR3 region: CASSPPGADTYEQYF. The CDR3 coding sequence is TGTGCCAGCTCACCGCCTGGGGCCGATACCTACGAGCAGTACTTC.

V usage is TRBV19 and J usage is TRBJ2-1; 13 bases map to TRBD2. The CDR3 sequence is 15 residues long. Unmatched junction bases numbered 7, after V lost 6 bases and J lost 8 bases. The V gene's germline CDR1 is LNHDA and CDR2 SQIVND (reference sequence). The chain's CDR3 is CASRGRLAGGYEQFF. The CDR3 nucleotides are TGTGCCAGTAGGGGTAGACTAGCGGGAGGCTATGAGCAGTTCTTC.

The chain joins TRBV7-3 to TRBJ2-2, with TRBD2 matching 10 bases. Trimming took 1 base from V and 7 from J; bases not matched to a gene: 3. Germline V gene lookup returns CDR1 SGHTA and CDR2 FQGTGA. The CDR3 has 15 residues. CDR3 protein: CASSLNVAGGGELFF. The CDR3 nucleotides read TGTGCCAGCAGCTTAAATGTAGCGGGAGGCGGGGAGCTGTTTTTT.

This clone was recorded a few times. The chain employs TRBV6-5 and TRBJ2-7, with 7 bases identical to TRBD2. This CDR3 has 15 residues. From germline, CDR1 is MNHEY and CDR2 SVGAGI. V dropped 8 bases and J dropped 0; count of bases not matched to a gene: 10. For the CDR3, the DNA is TGTGCCAGCGAACCGACTAGCCGTAGCTCCTACGAGCAGTACTTC. Its protein is CASEPTSRSSYEQYF.

A note on this clone: One end of the junction fails to match germline, which may point to a read error. The chain uses TRBV7-8 and TRBJ2-7; 7 bases are a match to TRBD2. Germline V CDR1 and CDR2: SGHVS, FQNEAQ. The CDR3 loop spans 16 amino acids. CDR3 nucleotide sequence: TGTGCCAGCAGCTGGGGGGGGACCCGAAGCCTATACGGGCAGTACTTC. It yields the protein CASSWGGTRSLYGQYF. Combining the CDR3 with reference TRBV7-8 and TRBJ2-7 gives the whole variable domain GAGVSQSPRYKVAKRGQDVALRCDPISGHVSLFWYQQALGQGPEFLTYFQNEAQLDKSGLPSDRFFAERPEGSVSTLKIQRTQQEDSAVYLCASSWGGTRSLYGQYFGPGTRLTVT.

V gene TRBV10-2 combines with J gene TRBJ2-7, with 8 bases lining up with TRBD2. The CDR3 length is 14 residues. Germline CDR1 and CDR2: WSHSY and SAAADI. V lost 8 bases to trimming and J lost 0 bases; unmatched junction nucleotides: 6. Here the CDR3 reads CASATGTSSYEQYF. The DNA of the CDR3 is TGCGCCAGCGCGACCGGGACTAGCTCCTACGAGCAGTACTTC.

The chain employs TRBV24-1 and TRBJ2-1; a weak D match, TRBD1 (6 bases). The V gene's germline CDR1 is KGHDR and CDR2 SFDVKD. Trimming removed 9 bases at V and 4 bases at J, with 15 bases between. This CDR3 region has 14 residues. This chain's CDR3 is CATQPRQGYNEQFF. In DNA form, the CDR3 reads TGTGCCACCCAGCCCAGGCAGGGGTACAATGAGCAGTTCTTC.

The chain has TRBV27 and TRBJ1-4; tentatively, D is TRBD1 (5 bases). The CDR3 runs 16 residues. Germline-derived CDR1 and CDR2 are MNHEY and SMNVEV (reference sequence). Trimming removed 6 bases at V and 11 bases at J, with 25 bases between. This CDR3 reads CASRPSLRDSSQKLFF. The CDR3 region has the DNA TGTGCCAGCAGACCGTCCCTCCGGGACTCTTCGCAGAAACTGTTTTTT.

The genes are TRBV12-3 or TRBV12-4 and TRBJ2-2; possibly TRBD1 for D (5 bases). The CDR3 runs 13 residues. Deletions cut 10 bases from V and 4 bases from J, with 13 bases between. The CDR3 DNA follows: TGTGCCACCAAGACAGAGAGCACCGGGGAGCTGTTTTTT. Protein sequence: CATKTESTGELFF.

The chain carries TRBV19 and TRBJ2-5, with 8 nucleotides matching TRBD2. The ends lost 5 bases at V and 5 bases at J; junction bases unmatched: 16. The CDR3 consists of 17 residues. CDR1 is LNHDA and CDR2 is SQIVND in the germline V gene (reference sequence). CDR3 loop: CASSPAGTSAPWETQYF. The CDR3 bases are TGTGCCAGTAGTCCCGCCGGGACTAGTGCTCCCTGGGAGACCCAGTACTTC.

V gene TRBV6-5 combines with J gene TRBJ2-3; D gene ambiguous. Trimming stripped 3 bases from V and 6 bases from J, with 7 bases between. This CDR3 is built from 12 residues. Germline CDR1 reads MNHEY; CDR2 reads SVGAGI. CDR3: CASSYTMDTQYF. CDR3 nucleotide sequence: TGTGCCAGCAGTTATACTATGGATACGCAGTATTTT.

The chain couples TRBV4-1 to TRBJ1-4; TRBD1 agrees at 7 bases. CDR3 length: 14 residues. V lost 5 bases and J lost 7; bases outside the gene matches: 7. Germline V gene sequence: CDR1 MGHRA, CDR2 YSYEKL. The CDR3 DNA reads as TGCGCCAGCAGCAAGGGACAGAACCCTGAAAAACTGTTTTTT. This sequence encodes CASSKGQNPEKLFF.

In its sample, this clone was seen once. The genes are TRBV29-1 and TRBJ1-2, with 9 nucleotides matching TRBD1. The CDR3 has 12 residues. Germline loops: CDR1 SQVTM, CDR2 ANQGSEA. Trimming at V came to 6 bases and at J to 5 bases, leaving 4 bases not matched to a gene. The CDR3 bases are TGCAGCGTGGGGGACAGGGATTATGGCTACACCTTC. It encodes CSVGDRDYGYTF.

The chain employs TRBV6-1 and TRBJ1-1; D is possibly TRBD1 (5 bases). V lost 0 bases, J lost 5 bases, and 7 bases lay in between. Germline-derived CDR1 and CDR2 are MNHNS and SASEGT. The CDR3 loop spans 13 amino acids. DNA for the CDR3: TGTGCCAGCAGTGAAGCGCGGGGGACTGAAGCTTTCTTT. Protein: CASSEARGTEAFF.

The chain joins TRBV10-3 to TRBJ2-1; TRBD1 might be the D (6 bases). There are 14 residues in the CDR3. The V gene lost 3 bases and the J gene lost 9 bases, with 15 bases spanning the gap. Germline assignment: CDR1 ENHRY and CDR2 SYGVKD. In DNA, the CDR3 is TGTGCCATCAGTGAACAGGGATCTCGGGGTGAGCAGTTCTTC. It codes for CAISEQGSRGEQFF.

The chain recombines TRBV6-5 with TRBJ1-4, with D possibly TRBD1 on 5 matching bases. Germline CDR1 MNHEY, CDR2 SVGAGI. The ends were cut back, 6 bases at V and 2 bases at J, with 10 bases in the middle. The CDR3 extends over 14 amino acids. The CDR3 protein is CASRRGGTNEKLFF. The CDR3 coding sequence is TGTGCCAGCAGAAGGGGAGGGACTAATGAAAAACTGTTTTTT.

The gene calls are TRBV6-5 and TRBJ2-1; 9 bases map to TRBD2. This CDR3 spans 14 amino acids. Per germline, CDR1 MNHEY and CDR2 SVGAGI. Unmatched junction bases numbered 5, after V lost 7 bases and J lost 4 bases. For the CDR3, the DNA is TGTGCCAGCACCCTAGCGGGAAGTTACAATGAGCAGTTCTTC. It specifies CASTLAGSYNEQFF.